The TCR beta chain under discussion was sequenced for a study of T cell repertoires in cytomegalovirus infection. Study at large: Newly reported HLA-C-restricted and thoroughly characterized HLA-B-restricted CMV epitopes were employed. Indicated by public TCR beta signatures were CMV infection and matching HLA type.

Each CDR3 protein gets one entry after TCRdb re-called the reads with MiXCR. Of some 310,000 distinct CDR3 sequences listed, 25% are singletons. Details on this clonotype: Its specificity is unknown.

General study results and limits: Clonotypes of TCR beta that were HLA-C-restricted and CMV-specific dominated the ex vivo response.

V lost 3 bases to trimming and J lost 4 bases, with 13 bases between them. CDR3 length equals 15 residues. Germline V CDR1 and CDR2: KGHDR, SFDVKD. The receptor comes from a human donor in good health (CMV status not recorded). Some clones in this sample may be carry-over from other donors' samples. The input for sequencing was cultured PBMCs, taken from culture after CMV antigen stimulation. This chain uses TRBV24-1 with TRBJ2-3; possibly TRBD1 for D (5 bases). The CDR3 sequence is CATSDVQGYADTQYF. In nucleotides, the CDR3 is TGTGCCACCAGTGATGTCCAGGGTTATGCAGATACGCAGTATTTT.